These T cell receptor beta chains were read from a single sample in a study of blood T cell repertoires in COVID-19. The repertoire was sequenced with immunoSEQ multiplex PCR; TCRdb's copy has only in-frame clones and lacks some. The table shows more than 95,000 clones, with about 74% occurring only once. The sample taken for sequencing was peripheral blood. All receptors come from a man in his 60s with acute or convalescent COVID-19. Both conserved end residues are part of each CDR3. Fields, in order: clone size, J gene, V gene, D gene, CDR3 DNA, CDR3 protein. A D gene is named only where the DNA matches it firmly. Not every row has a clone size; where given, it reads once, few, many or a size class.

. TRBJ1-2 TRBV28 TRBD1 TGTGCCAGCAGTCCGACGACAGGGGGGAGCTATGGCTACACCTTC CASSPTTGGSYGYTF
. TRBJ2-3 TRBV20-1 . TGCAGTGCTAGTCAGGGGAAAGATACGCAGTATTTT CSASQGKDTQYF
. TRBJ1-2 TRBV21-1 . TGTGCCAGCAGCAACGCCGGGACAGCGGGCTGGGGGGGCTACACCTTC CASSNAGTAGWGGYTF
. TRBJ2-1 TRBV7-8 . TGTGCCAGCAGCCGGAACAGGCGTCCCGACTCCTACAATGAGCAGTTCTTC CASSRNRRPDSYNEQFF
few TRBJ1-4 TRBV6-6 TRBD1 TGTGCCAGCAGTCAGGGACAGGGGCGTGAAAAACTGTTTTTT CASSQGQGREKLFF
few TRBJ2-2 TRBV18 TRBD2 TGTGCCAGCTCGCCGACTAGCGGGAGAATCGGGGAGCTGTTTTTT CASSPTSGRIGELFF
once TRBJ1-1 TRBV7-6 . TGTGCCAGCAGCTTAGCCCCTGGGACTCACCCTGAAGCTTTCTTT CASSLAPGTHPEAFF
. TRBJ2-3 TRBV5-6 . TGTGCCAGCAGCCCAAAAGTGGGACTTACCACAGATACGCAGTATTTT CASSPKVGLTTDTQYF
. TRBJ1-1 TRBV10-3 . TGTGCCATCAGTGAGGGATTGGGGGCCTTGAACACTGAAGCTTTCTTT CAISEGLGALNTEAFF
. TRBJ1-1 TRBV6-6 TRBD1 TGTGCCAGCAGTAGCATAGACAGGGCCACTGAAGCTTTCTTT CASSSIDRATEAFF
. TRBJ2-7 TRBV3-1/TRBV3-2 . TGTGCCAGCAGTGGGACCCAGCGGGTCTACGAGCAGTACTTC CASSGTQRVYEQYF
. TRBJ1-5 TRBV6-5 TRBD1 TGTGCCAGCAGGCAGAGCGGGACAGGGGGTCAGCCCCAGCATTTT CASRQSGTGGQPQHF
. TRBJ2-5 TRBV30 TRBD2 TGTGCCTCGAGAACCGTAGCGGGAGGCAGAGAGACCCAGTACTTC CASRTVAGGRETQYF
. TRBJ2-3 TRBV19 TRBD2 TGTGCCAGTAGGGAAGCGGGGGGGCCAGATACGCAGTATTTT CASREAGGPDTQYF
. TRBJ1-1 TRBV6-5 TRBD1 TGTGCCAGCAGTTACACAGGGGCCAGGGCTGAAGCTTTCTTT CASSYTGARAEAFF
. TRBJ1-3 TRBV12-3/TRBV12-4 . TGTGCCAGCATCAAAACACCTGGAAACACCATATATTTT CASIKTPGNTIYF
once TRBJ1-2 TRBV19 TRBD1 TGTGCCAGTAGTAAGCCAGGGGGCGCTGACTATGGCTACACCTTC CASSKPGGADYGYTF
. TRBJ2-1 TRBV5-4 . TGTGCCAGCAGCCTGGCGGTAGCGCGCTACAATGAGCAGTTCTTC CASSLAVARYNEQFF
. TRBJ1-1 TRBV19 . TGTGCCAGTAGTATAGGAGGGATGAACACTGAAGCTTTCTTT CASSIGGMNTEAFF
. TRBJ2-7 TRBV6-5 . TGTGCCAGCAGTCCCTCGTCGGGAGTCGGGGAGCAGTACTTC CASSPSSGVGEQYF
once TRBJ2-7 TRBV7-2 TRBD2 TGTGCCAGCAGAATTAGCGGGAGTACCTACGAGCAGTACTTC CASRISGSTYEQYF
. TRBJ1-2 TRBV9 . TGTGCCAGCAGCCCGACTATTACAGGGACGACGTCTTATGGCTACACCTTC CASSPTITGTTSYGYTF
once TRBJ1-1 TRBV19 . TGTGCCAGTAGTTCCGCCTACCAGGGGAACACTGAAGCTTTCTTT CASSSAYQGNTEAFF
. TRBJ2-1 TRBV15 TRBD1 TGTGCCACCAGCACCAGACAGGGGTTAGACGAGCAGTTCTTC CATSTRQGLDEQFF
. TRBJ2-1 TRBV19 TRBD2 TGTGCCAGTAGTCAGCTAGCGGGAGCGGGGAATGAGCAGTTCTTC CASSQLAGAGNEQFF
. TRBJ2-2 TRBV30 . TGTGCCTGGAGTCTCCGGGTCCACGGGGAGCTGTTTTTT CAWSLRVHGELFF
. TRBJ2-3 TRBV14 . TGTGCCAGCAGCCAACGAAGGAGCTCAGATACGCAGTATTTT CASSQRRSSDTQYF
. TRBJ1-2 TRBV2 TRBD1 TGTGCCAGCACCATGCTCGGACAGGGGGCCGTTGGCTACACCTTC CASTMLGQGAVGYTF
. TRBJ1-2 TRBV5-1 TRBD1 TGCGCCAGCAGCTCCGGGACAGGCCCTCGGGGCTATGGCTACACCTTC CASSSGTGPRGYGYTF
few TRBJ2-5 TRBV11-3 TRBD2 TGTGCCAGCAGCCTTTCGGGGACTAGCGTAGAGACCCAGTACTTC CASSLSGTSVETQYF
. TRBJ2-3 TRBV7-2 . TGTGCCAGCAGCTTAGTTGCGACTAGAATATACACAGATACGCAGTATTTT CASSLVATRIYTDTQYF
. TRBJ2-5 TRBV7-2 . TGTGCCAGCGCCGTCGGGGGTACGCGGGAGACCCAGTACTTC CASAVGGTRETQYF
. TRBJ2-3 TRBV6-2/TRBV6-3 TRBD2 TGTGCCAGCACCCCGGGACTAGCGGGGGGCTTGGATACGCAGTATTTT CASTPGLAGGLDTQYF
. TRBJ1-1 TRBV3-1/TRBV3-2 . TGTGCCAGCAGTCCCACTCATGGAGGGGCTGAAGCTTTCTTT CASSPTHGGAEAFF
. TRBJ1-5 TRBV7-6 . TGTGCCAGCAGCTTAAAACAAAATCAGCCCCAGCATTTT CASSLKQNQPQHF
. TRBJ2-1 TRBV7-2 . TGTGCCAGCAGCTCTCCGGCCAGCGGCCTTTTAAGGCAGTTCTTC CASSSPASGLLRQFF
. TRBJ2-1 TRBV7-3 TRBD2 TGTGCCAGCAGCTTGCCCGGTAGCGGGGGGACCTACAATGAGCAGTTCTTC CASSLPGSGGTYNEQFF
. TRBJ1-1 TRBV14 . TGTGCCAGCAGCCGGGAGGAACGTACTGAAGCTTTCTTT CASSREERTEAFF
once TRBJ2-3 TRBV7-3 . TGTGCCAGCAGCAGCACGATTCATCGCACAGATACGCAGTATTTT CASSSTIHRTDTQYF
. TRBJ1-2 TRBV3-1/TRBV3-2 . TGTGCCAGCAGCCAATTGGGGCTTGGCTACACCTTC CASSQLGLGYTF
. TRBJ1-5 TRBV6-6 . TGTGCCAGCAGTTCAGGGCCGTACAATCAGCCCCAGCATTTT CASSSGPYNQPQHF
. TRBJ1-2 TRBV27 TRBD1 TGTGCCAGCAGTTTCTCCGGGACAGGGCGCTACACCTTC CASSFSGTGRYTF
. TRBJ2-1 TRBV3-1/TRBV3-2 . TGTGCCAGCAGCCCTCAGTTATACGCGGCGAGCAATGAGCAGTTCTTC CASSPQLYAASNEQFF
few TRBJ1-1 TRBV11-2 . TGTGCCAGCAGCTTAAGTTTGAGGGAGAACACTGAAGCTTTCTTT CASSLSLRENTEAFF
. TRBJ1-2 TRBV3-1/TRBV3-2 . TGTGCCAGCAGCCAAGATGGTCGCCAGGGGTACGGCTACACCTTC CASSQDGRQGYGYTF
. TRBJ2-7 TRBV28 . TGTGCCAGCAGTCCGGCGGGGAGTCTCTCCTACGAGCAGTACTTC CASSPAGSLSYEQYF
. TRBJ1-2 TRBV6-1 . TGTGCCAGCAGTGAACCCTTAGGCAGGATCACCGCTAACTATGGCTACACCTTC CASSEPLGRITANYGYTF
few TRBJ2-7 TRBV2 TRBD1 TGTGCCAGTTGGACAGGGATCTACGAGCAGTACTTC CASWTGIYEQYF
. TRBJ1-2 TRBV24-1 TRBD1 TGTGCCACCAGTGATACGACAGGGGACTATGGCTACACCTTC CATSDTTGDYGYTF
. TRBJ1-2 TRBV12-3/TRBV12-4 TRBD1 TGTGCCAGCAGTGGACAGGGAACTAGGGGCTACACCTTC CASSGQGTRGYTF
. TRBJ1-2 TRBV5-1 . TGCGCCAGCAGCTTGGGGGCAGGCGCCGGGGCTAACTATGGCTACACCTTC CASSLGAGAGANYGYTF